The T cell receptor (beta chain) under discussion was sequenced for a study of blood T cell repertoires in COVID-19. The overall study: The samples span acute and convalescent COVID-19 from the United States, Italy and Spain. The cDNA or gDNA used as material had been derived from T cells, B-cell-depleted T cells, or PBMCs.

Trimming took 3 bases from V and 4 from J, leaving 4 bases between them. The length of the CDR3 is 12 residues. The germline V gene encodes CDR1 SGHDT and CDR2 YYEEEE. Under the authors' procedure: Estimated nucleated cell counts came from reference gene primer amplification. TCRdb keeps only in-frame clones here, not all; method: immunoSEQ multiplex PCR. Clone size and the V and J calls come from that table; the DNA yielded D and trimming. The sample yields around 290,000 clones, 90% to 95% seen once. Seattle participants joined during active infection and were tracked over time. This TCR came from a woman in her 30s with COVID-19, enrolled during active disease. The sample comprised peripheral blood. This chain connects TRBV5-6 to TRBJ2-2; D is ambiguous. The CDR3 sequence: CASSSSTGELFF. The CDR3 nucleotides read TGTGCCAGCAGCTCCTCCACCGGGGAGCTGTTTTTT.